Shown below are 25 T cell receptor beta chains from a single sample sequenced in a study of T-cell memory formation after mild COVID-19. TCRdb passed the 5' RACE reads through MiXCR, listing each CDR3 protein once. This table has about 560,000 distinct CDR3 sequences, about a fifth appearing once. The sequenced material came from PBMCs or a T cell subset sorted from them (not recorded which). These receptors came from an adult woman who had mild COVID-19 (a few samples of this study predate the infection). Cell type and time point are not known.

This chain joins TRBV3-1 and TRBJ1-1; 7 nucleotides agree with TRBD1. This CDR3 has 15 amino acids. The germline gives CDR1 LGHDT, CDR2 YNNKEL (reference sequence). V shed 4 bases, J shed 1 base, and the junction held 6 bases outside the gene matches. For the CDR3, the DNA is TGTGCCAGCAGCCCTGGGAACAGGGGGAACACTGAAGCTTTCTTT. Its protein product is CASSPGNRGNTEAFF.

This clonotype was picked up a small number of times. The chain couples TRBV20-1 to TRBJ2-1; 8 positions agree with TRBD2. V lost 5 bases to trimming and J lost 0 bases; unmatched junction nucleotides: 6. Germline-derived CDR1 and CDR2 are DFQATT and SNEGSKA (reference sequence). The length of the CDR3 is 15 residues. The CDR3 region has the DNA TGCAGTGCTGGAACAAGCGGGAGCTCCTACAATGAGCAGTTCTTC. As protein: CSAGTSGSSYNEQFF.

The rearrangement uses TRBV2 and TRBJ2-7; D call uncertain. The germline V gene encodes CDR1 SNHLY and CDR2 FYNNEI. The length of the CDR3 is 13 residues. Trimming removed 2 bases from V and 2 bases from J, with 7 bases in between. For the CDR3, the DNA is TGTGCCAGCAGTGAAAACAGACCCTACGAGCAGTACTTC. This sequence encodes CASSENRPYEQYF.

The chain recombines TRBV7-9 with TRBJ2-1, with 7 bases identical to TRBD1. Trimming removed 5 bases from V and 1 base from J; junction bases left unmatched: 5. Germline-derived CDR1 and CDR2 are SEHNR and FQNEAQ (reference sequence). The CDR3 has 15 amino acids. Here the CDR3 reads CASSGSGGSYNEQFF. The CDR3 DNA follows: TGTGCCAGCAGCGGATCAGGGGGATCCTACAATGAGCAGTTCTTC.

V is TRBV20-1 and J is TRBJ2-7, with D possibly TRBD1 on 5 matching bases. This CDR3 is built from 14 residues. V lost 0 bases and J lost 5, with 14 bases in between. Germline assignment: CDR1 DFQATT and CDR2 SNEGSKA (reference sequence). In nucleotides, the CDR3 is TGCAGTGCTAGAGAGGGGCCTGCATTCCACGAGCAGTACTTC. It specifies CSAREGPAFHEQYF.

The table lists this clonotype with a few counts. This rearrangement joins TRBV6-1 to TRBJ2-5; 13 bases agree with TRBD2. Trimming cost V 1 base and J 4 bases; bases outside gene matches: 6. Germline V gene data show CDR1 as MNHNS and CDR2 as SASEGT. CDR3 length equals 17 residues. CDR3 residues: CASSEVLAGGPGETQYF. Written as DNA, the CDR3 is TGTGCCAGCAGTGAAGTACTAGCGGGGGGGCCGGGAGAGACCCAGTACTTC.

The rearrangement joins TRBV20-1 to TRBJ1-1; D gene uncertain. This CDR3 is 14 amino acids long. CDR1 is DFQATT and CDR2 is SNEGSKA in the germline V gene (reference sequence). V was trimmed by 0 bases and J by 4 bases, leaving 12 bases between them. The DNA for the CDR3 is TGCAGTGCTAGAGATCCCTTCCGAGGCACTGAAGCTTTCTTT. It yields the protein CSARDPFRGTEAFF.

This clonotype turned up a few times. This sequence joins TRBV5-6 and TRBJ2-2; 13 bases align to TRBD2. Germline CDR1 is SGHDT and CDR2 is YYEEEE. The CDR3 totals 17 residues. V was clipped by 4 bases and J by 6 bases; unmatched bases: 9. This CDR3 is CASSRLMTSGRSGELFF. The CDR3 region has the DNA TGTGCCAGCAGCCGCCTCATGACTAGCGGGAGGTCCGGGGAGCTGTTTTTT.

There are a few counts of this clonotype. J is TRBJ1-2 and V is TRBV12-3 or TRBV12-4, with 7 bases fitting TRBD1. The CDR3 spans 13 residues. V shed 8 bases and J 3 bases; nucleotides not matched to a gene: 6. In DNA form, the CDR3 reads TGTGCCAGCGGACTGGGACAGTACTATGGCTACACCTTC. It encodes CASGLGQYYGYTF.

The rearrangement links TRBV20-1 to TRBJ2-7; TRBD2 matches at 10 bases. This CDR3 comprises 14 residues. V dropped 3 bases and J dropped 6; count of bases not matched to a gene: 8. Germline-derived CDR1 and CDR2 are DFQATT and SNEGSKA (reference sequence). The CDR3 loop reads CSASVSGRAFEQYF. In DNA, the CDR3 is TGCAGTGCTAGTGTCAGCGGGAGGGCCTTCGAGCAGTACTTC.

This clonotype was detected only a few times. The J gene is TRBJ2-7, the V gene TRBV12-3 or TRBV12-4, with D uncertain. V dropped 2 bases and J dropped 5 bases, with 7 bases sitting between them. The CDR3 covers 12 residues. The CDR3 coding sequence is TGTGCCAGCAGTTTATCCGAGAACGAGCAGTACTTC. Its protein product is CASSLSENEQYF.

The chain carries TRBV20-1 and TRBJ1-1, with D tentatively TRBD1 (5 bases). This CDR3 spans 12 amino acids. Germline CDR1 DFQATT, CDR2 SNEGSKA (reference sequence). V was pared by 5 bases and J by 1 base, with 8 bases between. The CDR3 coding sequence is TGCAGTGCTCCGGACACGAACACTGAAGCTTTCTTT. As protein: CSAPDTNTEAFF.

The chain employs TRBV6-1 and TRBJ2-7; 7 nucleotides match TRBD2. The CDR3 spans 15 residues. Germline V gene data show CDR1 as MNHNS and CDR2 as SASEGT. With 4 bases clipped from V and 2 bases from J, the junction kept 8 bases outside the gene matches. The CDR3 sequence: CASSVRGDGAYEQYF. The CDR3 nucleotides read TGTGCCAGCAGTGTCCGGGGGGACGGTGCCTACGAGCAGTACTTC.

This clonotype was recorded a few times. The V call is TRBV20-1, the J call TRBJ2-5; 8 nucleotides align to TRBD2. The junction had 5 bases not matched to a gene; V was cut back by 3 bases and J by 5 bases. The CDR3 has 13 amino acids. Per germline, CDR1 DFQATT and CDR2 SNEGSKA (reference sequence). CDR3 sequence reads: CSARIVAGETQYF. The CDR3 nucleotides are TGCAGTGCTAGGATAGTAGCGGGGGAGACCCAGTACTTC.

This sequence joins TRBV24-1 and TRBJ2-1; D may be TRBD1 or TRBD2 (5 bases each). Germline V gene lookup returns CDR1 KGHDR and CDR2 SFDVKD. CDR3 length equals 15 residues. V was cut by 4 bases and J by 8 bases, with 17 bases left in between. Written as DNA, the CDR3 is TGTGCCACCAGTGACCCTGGGACGGTTCATGATGAGCAGTTCTTC. Translating gives CATSDPGTVHDEQFF.

The rearrangement uses TRBV7-9 and TRBJ1-6; maybe TRBD1 (6 bases). The V gene's germline CDR1 is SEHNR and CDR2 FQNEAQ (reference sequence). This CDR3 comprises 15 residues. Trimming pared 0 bases from V and 7 bases from J, leaving 10 bases between. DNA for the CDR3: TGTGCCAGCAGCTTAGCGCCGGGACACAATTCACCCCTCCACTTT. It codes for CASSLAPGHNSPLHF.

This clonotype was found once. The rearrangement joins TRBV7-9 to TRBJ2-7, with D possibly TRBD2 on 6 matching bases. Trimming shortened V by 0 bases and J by 1 base, and 10 bases separated the two germline ends. The CDR3 runs 15 residues. Germline V gene sequence: CDR1 SEHNR, CDR2 FQNEAQ (reference sequence). The CDR3: CASSLASGLSYEQYF. CDR3 bases: TGTGCCAGCAGCTTAGCTAGCGGATTATCCTACGAGCAGTACTTC.

The rearrangement links TRBV5-1 to TRBJ2-1; 11 bases fit TRBD2. The CDR3 sequence is 16 residues long. CDR1 and CDR2 from the germline V gene are SGHRS and YFSETQ. J gave up 5 bases and V 3 bases, and 7 bases lay outside the gene matches. CDR3 sequence reads: CASSSLAGGYNNEQFF. CDR3 bases: TGCGCCAGCAGCTCCCTAGCGGGGGGCTATAACAATGAGCAGTTCTTC.

This rearrangement joins TRBV5-6 to TRBJ1-1; 7 bases fit TRBD1. CDR1 is SGHDT and CDR2 is YYEEEE in the germline V gene. V lost 2 bases, J lost 6 bases, and 4 bases stayed unmatched. The CDR3 is made up of 13 amino acids. This CDR3 reads CASSFDRDPEAFF. The CDR3 coding sequence is TGTGCCAGCAGCTTCGACAGGGACCCTGAAGCTTTCTTT.

A remark on this clonotype: At one end the junction does not follow the germline gene, possibly because of a read error. V is TRBV11-3 and J is TRBJ2-5, with 14 bases identical to TRBD2. This CDR3 spans 14 amino acids. The germline CDR1 and CDR2 sequences are SGHNT and YENEEA. The CDR3 is CASSLGLAGENQYF. The CDR3 coding sequence is TGTGCCAGCAGCCTGGGACTAGCGGGAGAGAACCAGTACTTC.

V is TRBV15 and J is TRBJ2-6; D is possibly TRBD1 (6 bases). The germline gives CDR1 LNHNV, CDR2 YYDKDF (reference sequence). V was pared by 2 bases and J by 0 bases, with 11 bases between. This CDR3 is built from 17 residues. The CDR3 DNA reads TGTGCCACCAGCAGACCGGACAGCAACTCTGGGGCCAACGTCCTGACTTTC. Its translation: CATSRPDSNSGANVLTF. Based on the CDR3 plus reference TRBV15 and TRBJ2-6, the full variable domain is DAMVIQNPRYQVTQFGKPVTLSCSQTLNHNVMYWYQQKSSQAPKLLFHYYDKDFNNEADTPDNFQSRRPNTSFCFLDIRSPGLGDTAMYLCATSRPDSNSGANVLTFGAGSRLTVL.

The sample holds a few counts of this clonotype. This chain links TRBV20-1 with TRBJ2-5; 7 bases align to TRBD1. The V and J ends lost 1 base and 5 bases, in that order; junction bases with no gene match: 10. The CDR3 extends over 15 amino acids. Germline values: CDR1 DFQATT, CDR2 SNEGSKA (reference sequence). The CDR3 spells CSARVRGSRSETQYF. As DNA, the CDR3 is TGCAGTGCTAGAGTCAGGGGGTCTAGGTCGGAGACCCAGTACTTC.

Only a few counts were recorded for this clonotype. The rearrangement joins TRBV12-3 or TRBV12-4 to TRBJ1-1; D is unresolved. The CDR3 has 13 amino acids. V was shortened by 2 bases and J by 7 bases, with 11 bases between the two germline ends. The CDR3 DNA is TGTGCCAGCAGTTTAACGGGAGGGCTTGAAGCTTTCTTT. Protein sequence: CASSLTGGLEAFF.

As to this clonotype: The DNA is left out, because the CDR3 cannot be placed on it with certainty; the CDR3 is given as TCRdb lists it. The rearrangement links TRBV12-3 or TRBV12-4 to TRBJ2-2; TRBD1, the table's D call, lacks a check against the DNA. The CDR3 is made up of 19 amino acids, end residues included. This CDR3 reads CASSFGGVRGPLRAGELFF.

This chain links TRBV5-1 with TRBJ2-7, with D tentatively TRBD2 (6 bases). This CDR3 has 13 residues. From germline, CDR1 is SGHRS and CDR2 YFSETQ. The ends were cut back, 5 bases at V and 2 bases at J, with 11 bases in the middle. This CDR3 reads CASRWTTAYEQYF. CDR3 DNA sequence: TGCGCCAGCAGGTGGACTACCGCCTACGAGCAGTACTTC.